This T cell receptor (beta chain) was recovered during a study of blood T cell repertoires in COVID-19. Looking at the study overall: Nucleic acid was either cDNA or gDNA, and it came from T cells, B-cell-depleted T cells, or PBMCs.

The CDR3 totals 14 residues. V shed 4 bases, J shed 3 bases, and the junction held 5 bases outside the gene matches. Germline CDR1 reads MNHEY; CDR2 reads SMNVEV (reference sequence). This clone showed up just once. Clones were read by immunoSEQ multiplex PCR, and TCRdb kept only the in-frame ones, dropping some. The table records hundreds of thousands of clones, about 82% of them present only once. Sequenced material: PBMCs or T cells enriched from blood (not recorded which). This TCR was sampled from a woman aged 50 to 60 who had recovered from COVID-19. The chain couples TRBV27 to TRBJ2-7, with 8 positions matching TRBD1. In DNA form, the CDR3 reads TGTGCCAGCAGTTCGGGGACAGGAAACTACGAGCAGTACTTC. Encoded protein: CASSSGTGNYEQYF.